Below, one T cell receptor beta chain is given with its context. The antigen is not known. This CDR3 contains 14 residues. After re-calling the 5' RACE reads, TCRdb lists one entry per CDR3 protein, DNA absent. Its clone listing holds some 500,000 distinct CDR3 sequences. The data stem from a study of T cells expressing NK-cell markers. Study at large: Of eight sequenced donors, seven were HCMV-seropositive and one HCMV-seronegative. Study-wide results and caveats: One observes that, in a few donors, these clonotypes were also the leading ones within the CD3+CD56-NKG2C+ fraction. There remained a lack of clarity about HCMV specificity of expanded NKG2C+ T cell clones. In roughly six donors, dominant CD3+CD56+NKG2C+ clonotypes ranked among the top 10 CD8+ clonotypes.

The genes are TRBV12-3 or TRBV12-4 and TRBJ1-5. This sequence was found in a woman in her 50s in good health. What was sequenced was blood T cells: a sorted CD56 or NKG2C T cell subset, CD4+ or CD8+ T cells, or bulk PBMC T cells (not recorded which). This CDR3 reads CASSSRGRNQPQHF.